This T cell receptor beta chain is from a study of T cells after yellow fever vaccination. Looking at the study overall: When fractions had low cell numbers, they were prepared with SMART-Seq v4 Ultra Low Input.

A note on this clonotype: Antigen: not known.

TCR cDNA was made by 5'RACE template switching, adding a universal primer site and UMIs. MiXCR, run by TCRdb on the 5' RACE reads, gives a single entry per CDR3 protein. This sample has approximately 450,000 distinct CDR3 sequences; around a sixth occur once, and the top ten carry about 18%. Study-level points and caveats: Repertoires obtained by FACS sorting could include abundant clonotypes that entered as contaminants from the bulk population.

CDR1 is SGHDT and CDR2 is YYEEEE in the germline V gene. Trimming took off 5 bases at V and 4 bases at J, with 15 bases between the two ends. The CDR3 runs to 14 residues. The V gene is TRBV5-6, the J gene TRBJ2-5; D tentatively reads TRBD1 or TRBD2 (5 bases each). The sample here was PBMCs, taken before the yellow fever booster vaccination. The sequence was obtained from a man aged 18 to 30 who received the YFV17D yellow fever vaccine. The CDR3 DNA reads TGTGCCAGCAGTACTCCCAGGGACGGAGAGACCCAGTACTTC. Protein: CASSTPRDGETQYF.